This T cell receptor beta chain was profiled in a study of T cell responses to AZD1222 COVID-19 vaccine. Study-level points and caveats: White British ancestry dominated among donors, who included more females, and clonal diversity was possibly underestimated.

Assay used: immunoSEQ multiplex PCR; TCRdb lists only in-frame clones, some missing. The repertoire holds 90,000 to 120,000 clones, with around 87% as singletons. CDR3 length: 14 residues. V was shortened by 5 bases and J by 8 bases, with 18 bases between the two germline ends. Regarding this clone: Antigen specificity is unknown.

This clonotype originated in an adult in good health. This material consisted of peripheral blood, taken on day 0 of AZD1222 vaccination. The gene calls are TRBV6-7 and TRBJ1-2; no clear D gene. TRBV6-7 has ORF status, its function being uncertain. The CDR3 loop reads CASSTRGGISGYTF. The DNA of the CDR3 is TGTGCCAGCAGTACTCGGGGAGGCATTTCCGGCTACACCTTC.